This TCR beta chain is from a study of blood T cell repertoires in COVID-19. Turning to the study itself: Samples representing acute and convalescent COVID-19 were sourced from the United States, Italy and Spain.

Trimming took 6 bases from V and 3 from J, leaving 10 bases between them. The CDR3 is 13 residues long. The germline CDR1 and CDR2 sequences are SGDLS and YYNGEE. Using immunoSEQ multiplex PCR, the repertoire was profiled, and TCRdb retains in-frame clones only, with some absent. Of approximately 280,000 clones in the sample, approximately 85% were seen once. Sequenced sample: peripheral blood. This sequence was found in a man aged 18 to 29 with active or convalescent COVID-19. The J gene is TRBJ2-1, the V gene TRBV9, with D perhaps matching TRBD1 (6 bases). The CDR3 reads CASNRDNYNEQFF. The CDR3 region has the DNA TGTGCCAGCAATCGGGACAACTACAATGAGCAGTTCTTC.